The 20 T cell receptor beta chains below were found in one sample sequenced in a study of blood T cell repertoires in COVID-19. Measured with immunoSEQ multiplex PCR; TCRdb has only the in-frame clones, and not every one. The profile covers over 150,000 clones, with under 85% appearing a single time and less than 4.5% taken by the ten largest. Sequenced: peripheral blood. These receptor sequences come from an elderly woman with acute or convalescent COVID-19.

This chain connects TRBV7-8 to TRBJ1-6; D ambiguous. From germline, CDR1 is SGHVS and CDR2 FQNEAQ. The CDR3 is 14 amino acids. The V gene lost 5 bases and the J gene lost 8 bases, with 13 bases spanning the gap. This chain's CDR3 is CASSPWYGDSPLHF. The CDR3 DNA follows: TGTGCCAGCAGCCCCTGGTACGGGGATTCACCCCTCCACTTT.

The chain couples TRBV30 to TRBJ2-7; no clear D gene. The CDR3 has 11 residues. V was trimmed by 6 bases and J by 5 bases, leaving 11 bases between them. Germline-derived CDR1 and CDR2 are GTSNPN and SVGIG (reference sequence). The CDR3 DNA reads TGTGCCTGCGACTTTGTCCACGAGCAGTACTTC. It translates to CACDFVHEQYF.

The CDR3 DNA follows: TGTGCCAGCAGCAAACGGGACCGGACAGGGCACTCCTACGAGCAGTACTTC. This sequence encodes CASSKRDRTGHSYEQYF. The chain uses TRBV21-1 and TRBJ2-7; the table's D gene call, TRBD1, was not cross checked with the DNA. TRBV21-1 is deemed a pseudogene. This CDR3 comprises 17 residues.

This rearrangement joins TRBV10-1 to TRBJ1-1; maybe TRBD1 (6 bases). The V end was cut by 5 bases, the J end by 1 base, with 8 bases between. There are 13 residues in the CDR3. The germline V gene has CDR1 WNHNN and CDR2 SYGVQD (reference sequence). The CDR3: CASSTTGNTEAFF. CDR3 sequence (DNA): TGCGCCAGCAGTACGACAGGGAACACTGAAGCTTTCTTT.

This clone has a handful of counts. V usage is TRBV30 and J usage is TRBJ2-7; D is perhaps TRBD2 (6 bases). The V gene's germline CDR1 is GTSNPN and CDR2 SVGIG (reference sequence). V lost 2 bases, J lost 3 bases, and 17 bases lay in between. The CDR3 covers 15 residues. DNA for the CDR3: TGTGCCTGGAGTCAACCGGGACTTACTTTCTACGAGCAGTACTTC. It specifies CAWSQPGLTFYEQYF.

A few counts support this clone. This chain links TRBV6-2 or TRBV6-3 with TRBJ1-2; D might be TRBD1 (6 bases). This CDR3 has 12 amino acids. Germline-derived CDR1 and CDR2 are MNHEY and SVGEGT. The V end lost 5 bases, the J end lost 3 bases, and 7 bases lay between the germline ends. CDR3 coding DNA: TGTGCCAGCAGTAACAGGGACTATGGCTACACCTTC. Protein: CASSNRDYGYTF.

The gene calls are TRBV30 and TRBJ2-3; D possibly corresponds to TRBD1 (6 bases). The germline gives CDR1 GTSNPN, CDR2 SVGIG (reference sequence). The CDR3 totals 15 residues. V was shortened by 2 bases and J by 4 bases, with 16 bases between the two germline ends. The CDR3 reads CAWSTGTPAADTQYF. DNA of the CDR3: TGTGCCTGGAGTACCGGGACACCGGCGGCAGATACGCAGTATTTT. The full variable domain, in which reference TRBV30 and TRBJ2-3 provide the parts outside the CDR3, is SQTIHQWPATLVQPVGSPLSLECTVEGTSNPNLYWYRQAAGRGLQLLFYSVGIGQISSEVPQNLSASRPQDRQFILSSKKLLLSDSGFYLCAWSTGTPAADTQYFGPGTRLTVL.

The V and J genes are TRBV5-6 and TRBJ1-6; 9 bases fit TRBD1. The germline gives CDR1 SGHDT, CDR2 YYEEEE. V was clipped by 2 bases and J by 3 bases; unmatched bases: 3. This CDR3 has 16 residues. CDR3 nucleotide sequence: TGTGCCAGCAGCTTAGGGACAGGGAACTATAATTCACCCCTCCACTTT. Translating it yields CASSLGTGNYNSPLHF.

The CDR3 sequence is CSASGTSGDTQYF. The CDR3 region has the DNA TGCAGTGCTAGTGGGACTAGCGGGGATACGCAGTATTTT. The chain links TRBV20-1 to TRBJ2-3; 12 bases are a match to TRBD2. The CDR3 totals 13 residues. Germline V gene sequence: CDR1 DFQATT, CDR2 SNEGSKA (reference sequence). After removal of 3 bases from V and 6 bases from J, the junction contained 1 base not matched to a gene.

V usage is TRBV6-5 and J usage is TRBJ1-2, with 7 nucleotides matching TRBD1. CDR1 MNHEY and CDR2 SVGAGI come from the germline V gene. V was clipped by 6 bases and J by 1 base; unmatched bases: 5. This CDR3 spans 14 amino acids. CDR3 region: CASSKQGFNYGYTF. The CDR3 DNA reads TGTGCCAGCAGCAAACAGGGGTTTAACTATGGCTACACCTTC.

V gene TRBV9 combines with J gene TRBJ2-2; 7 bases are shared with TRBD1. CDR3 length equals 15 residues. Trimming removed 5 bases from V and 1 base from J; junction bases left unmatched: 5. Germline loops: CDR1 SGDLS, CDR2 YYNGEE. As DNA, the CDR3 is TGTGCCAGCAGTGATCAGGGGGTGAACACCGGGGAGCTGTTTTTT. Amino acids: CASSDQGVNTGELFF.

This chain uses TRBV7-9 with TRBJ1-4; 11 positions match TRBD1. Unmatched junction bases numbered 6, after V lost 1 base and J lost 8 bases. Germline CDR1 reads SEHNR; CDR2 reads FQNEAQ (reference sequence). The CDR3 has 16 residues. The CDR3 nucleotides read TGTGCCAGCAGCTTAGACCGGGACAGGGGGAGCGAAAAACTGTTTTTT. It is translated as CASSLDRDRGSEKLFF.

This clone was seen once. The genes are TRBV19 and TRBJ1-2; TRBD1 might be the D (5 bases). Germline V gives CDR1 LNHDA, CDR2 SQIVND (reference sequence). Trimming removed 8 bases at V and 7 bases at J, with 17 bases between. The CDR3 is 13 residues long. In DNA form, the CDR3 reads TGTGCCAGTCGCCAGGACGGACACTTTGGCTACACCTTC. It is translated as CASRQDGHFGYTF. Variable domain in full (rest from reference TRBV19 and TRBJ1-2): DGGITQSPKYLFRKEGQNVTLSCEQNLNHDAMYWYRQDPGQGLRLIYYSQIVNDFQKGDIAEGYSVSREKKESFPLTVTSAQKNPTAFYLCASRQDGHFGYTFGSGTRLTVV.

This clone was picked up one time. The chain recombines TRBV19 with TRBJ2-3; D uncertain. The CDR3 contains 12 residues. The germline CDR1 and CDR2 sequences are LNHDA and SQIVND (reference sequence). The germline V and J ends were trimmed by 1 base and 5 bases, with 4 bases remaining between them. The CDR3 spells CASSIGRDTQYF. CDR3 bases: TGTGCCAGTAGTATAGGGAGAGATACGCAGTATTTT.

The J gene is TRBJ2-2, the V gene TRBV7-8; D may be TRBD2 (5 bases). The ends were cut back, 2 bases at V and 4 bases at J, with 11 bases in the middle. Germline assignment: CDR1 SGHVS and CDR2 FQNEAQ. The CDR3 is 15 amino acids. The CDR3: CASSLPRVATGELFF. The CDR3 nucleotides read TGTGCCAGCAGCTTACCGCGGGTAGCCACCGGGGAGCTGTTTTTT.

This chain connects TRBV29-1 to TRBJ1-1; D gene ambiguous. The CDR3 loop spans 12 amino acids. V was shortened by 7 bases and J by 2 bases, with 11 bases between the two germline ends. Germline CDR1 and CDR2: SQVTM and ANQGSEA. The CDR3 DNA follows: TGCAGCGCCCTCGACACTAACACTGAAGCTTTCTTT. Translating it yields CSALDTNTEAFF.

The chain carries TRBV5-1 and TRBJ1-4; D not resolved. CDR1 SGHRS and CDR2 YFSETQ come from the germline V gene. This CDR3 is 14 amino acids long. V lost 4 bases, J lost 1 base, and 8 bases lay in between. CDR3 sequence: CASSVTLTNEKLFF. CDR3 in DNA: TGCGCCAGCAGCGTGACTCTAACTAATGAAAAACTGTTTTTT.

The chain couples TRBV7-8 to TRBJ2-1; 9 bases map to TRBD1. CDR1 and CDR2 from the germline V gene are SGHVS and FQNEAQ. This CDR3 contains 18 residues. J was trimmed by 3 bases and V by 1 base; bases with no gene match: 10. CDR3: CASSLGQWTGAIYNEQFF. Written as DNA, the CDR3 is TGTGCCAGCAGCTTAGGCCAATGGACAGGGGCCATCTACAATGAGCAGTTCTTC.

The chain carries TRBV14 and TRBJ2-7, with TRBD2 matching 12 bases. With V trimmed by 6 bases and J by 5 bases, 20 bases remained unmatched. The germline V gene has CDR1 SGHDN and CDR2 FVKESK. The CDR3 runs 19 residues. Written as DNA, the CDR3 is TGTGCCAGCAGTCCTGGACTAGCGGGAAAATTTCAGCCGAGGAACGAGCAGTACTTC. Residues: CASSPGLAGKFQPRNEQYF. Full variable domain (outside the CDR3, taken from reference TRBV14 and TRBJ2-7): EAGVTQFPSHSVIEKGQTVTLRCDPISGHDNLYWYRRVMGKEIKFLLHFVKESKQDESGMPNNRFLAERTGGTYSTLKVQPAELEDSGVYFCASSPGLAGKFQPRNEQYFGPGTRLTVT.

The chain couples TRBV3-1 (or the pseudogene TRBV3-2) to TRBJ1-5; D gene uncertain. Germline lookup yields CDR1 LGHDT and CDR2 YNNKEL (reference sequence). CDR3 length: 12 residues. V was trimmed by 1 base and J by 15 bases, leaving 13 bases between them. CDR3 coding DNA: TGTGCCAGCAGCCAAGGGGCTGGTCCAGGGCATTTT. It is translated as CASSQGAGPGHF.